These T cell receptor beta chains were read from a single sample in a study of T cells in Graves' hyperthyroidism and ophthalmopathy. TCRdb reprocessed the multiplex PCR reads with MiXCR, giving one entry per CDR3 protein. The sample lists some 300,000 distinct CDR3 sequences; roughly 15% were seen once. The sequenced sample was blood. These receptors originate from a middle-aged woman with Graves' hyperthyroidism. CDR3s include the opening cysteine and the closing phenylalanine or tryptophan. The D gene is left open where the match is weak. The size field is filled for only some rows; it gives once, few, many or a size class.

D gene: NA; J gene: TRBJ1-2; clone size: few; CDR3 length: 14; V gene: TRBV18; CDR3 DNA: TGTGCCAGCTCACCACCGGGACGGACCTATGGCTACACCTTC; CDR3 protein: CASSPPGRTYGYTF
D gene: NA; J gene: TRBJ1-5; clone size: many; CDR3 length: 13; V gene: TRBV7-2; CDR3 DNA: TGTGCCAGCAGTGGGGGGGGCAATCAGCCCCAGCATTTT; CDR3 protein: CASSGGGNQPQHF
D gene: TRBD1; J gene: TRBJ1-2; clone size: many; CDR3 length: 13; V gene: TRBV2; CDR3 DNA: TGTGCCAGCAAAGGGGGACAGGGCGGTGGCTACACCTTC; CDR3 protein: CASKGGQGGGYTF
D gene: TRBD1; J gene: TRBJ2-3; clone size: few; CDR3 length: 18; V gene: TRBV9; CDR3 DNA: TGTGCCAGCAGCAAAACCTGGACAGGGATATGGAATACAGATACGCAGTATTTT; CDR3 protein: CASSKTWTGIWNTDTQYF
D gene: NA; J gene: TRBJ2-1; clone size: many; CDR3 length: 13; V gene: TRBV12-3/TRBV12-4; CDR3 DNA: TGTGCCAGCAGTTTAAAGGCCGGCAATGAGCAGTTCTTC; CDR3 protein: CASSLKAGNEQFF
D gene: NA; J gene: TRBJ2-2; clone size: many; CDR3 length: 19; V gene: TRBV7-3; CDR3 DNA: TGTGCCAGCAGCTTCGTCAGGGGCGATGAGGAGGCAAACACCGGGGAGCTGTTTTTT; CDR3 protein: CASSFVRGDEEANTGELFF
D gene: NA; J gene: TRBJ1-5; clone size: many; CDR3 length: 15; V gene: TRBV11-2; CDR3 DNA: TGTGCCAGCAGCTCCCAACCCGGACCGTATCAGCCCCAGCATTTT; CDR3 protein: CASSSQPGPYQPQHF
D gene: TRBD2; J gene: TRBJ2-5; clone size: many; CDR3 length: 15; V gene: TRBV28; CDR3 DNA: TGTGCCAGCAGTCCGGGACTAGCGGGAGGAGAGACCCAGTACTTC; CDR3 protein: CASSPGLAGGETQYF
D gene: NA; J gene: TRBJ1-5; clone size: many; CDR3 length: 14; V gene: TRBV6-2/TRBV6-3; CDR3 DNA: TGTGCCAGCAGTTACTCGAGTGGGGGTCAGCCCCAGCATTTT; CDR3 protein: CASSYSSGGQPQHF
D gene: TRBD2; J gene: TRBJ2-1; clone size: many; CDR3 length: 14; V gene: TRBV14; CDR3 DNA: TGTGCCAGCAGTCCGACTAGCGGGAGAATTGAGCAGTTCTTC; CDR3 protein: CASSPTSGRIEQFF
D gene: NA; J gene: TRBJ2-2; clone size: NA; CDR3 length: 15; V gene: TRBV12-5; CDR3 DNA: TGTGCTAGTGGAAATAGCGGTCTCCGAACCGGGGAGCTGTTTTTT; CDR3 protein: CASGNSGLRTGELFF
D gene: NA; J gene: TRBJ2-2; clone size: NA; CDR3 length: 15; V gene: TRBV30; CDR3 DNA: TGTGCCTGGAGTGTAGGCCTAGCGAACACCGGGGAGCTGTTTTTT; CDR3 protein: CAWSVGLANTGELFF
D gene: NA; J gene: TRBJ1-3; clone size: many; CDR3 length: 16; V gene: TRBV11-2; CDR3 DNA: TGTGCCAGCAGCTACCGACCGGGGGAGGTTGGAAACACCATATATTTT; CDR3 protein: CASSYRPGEVGNTIYF
D gene: NA; J gene: TRBJ2-7; clone size: few; CDR3 length: 14; V gene: TRBV7-9; CDR3 DNA: TGTGCCAGCAGCGGGCCTGGAGTGTCCTACGAGCAGTACTTC; CDR3 protein: CASSGPGVSYEQYF
D gene: NA; J gene: TRBJ1-2; clone size: many; CDR3 length: 15; V gene: TRBV10-3; CDR3 DNA: TGTGCCATCAGTGGGGCAACAGGGTTGGACTATGGCTACACCTTC; CDR3 protein: CAISGATGLDYGYTF
D gene: TRBD2; J gene: TRBJ2-3; clone size: many; CDR3 length: 16; V gene: TRBV27; CDR3 DNA: TGTGCCAGCAGTGCAGCCGGGACTAGCCTGACAGATACGCAGTATTTT; CDR3 protein: CASSAAGTSLTDTQYF
D gene: TRBD2; J gene: TRBJ2-1; clone size: many; CDR3 length: 16; V gene: TRBV28; CDR3 DNA: TGTGCCACAAGCCCTCCCAGCGGGAGAGTCGGAAATGAGCAGTTCTTC; CDR3 protein: CATSPPSGRVGNEQFF
D gene: NA; J gene: TRBJ1-1; clone size: NA; CDR3 length: 13; V gene: TRBV28; CDR3 DNA: TGTGCCAGCGGCGTGGAATCGGGCACTGAAGCTTTCTTT; CDR3 protein: CASGVESGTEAFF
D gene: NA; J gene: TRBJ2-1; clone size: many; CDR3 length: 14; V gene: TRBV7-9; CDR3 DNA: TGTGCCAGCAGCTTAGCCTTAGGCTCCAATGAGCAGTTCTTC; CDR3 protein: CASSLALGSNEQFF
D gene: NA; J gene: TRBJ2-7; clone size: NA; CDR3 length: 14; V gene: TRBV7-2; CDR3 DNA: TGTGCCAGCAGCTTATGGGTTAGCTCCTACGAGCAGTACTTC; CDR3 protein: CASSLWVSSYEQYF
D gene: NA; J gene: TRBJ2-1; clone size: many; CDR3 length: 13; V gene: TRBV19; CDR3 DNA: TGTGCCAGTAGTATTATTTCGGAGGATGAGCAGTTCTTC; CDR3 protein: CASSIISEDEQFF
D gene: TRBD2; J gene: TRBJ2-7; clone size: NA; CDR3 length: 13; V gene: TRBV5-1; CDR3 DNA: TGCGCCAGCAGCACACTGGGGGAGGGCGAGCAGTACTTC; CDR3 protein: CASSTLGEGEQYF
D gene: NA; J gene: TRBJ2-7; clone size: many; CDR3 length: 13; V gene: TRBV12-3/TRBV12-4; CDR3 DNA: TGTGCCAGCAGTCTTGACAGTGACTACGAGCAGTACTTC; CDR3 protein: CASSLDSDYEQYF
D gene: TRBD1; J gene: TRBJ2-7; clone size: NA; CDR3 length: 16; V gene: TRBV10-3; CDR3 DNA: TGTGCCATCAGTGAGCCCTGGACAGGGAACCTCTACGAGCAGTACTTC; CDR3 protein: CAISEPWTGNLYEQYF
D gene: TRBD2; J gene: TRBJ2-3; clone size: many; CDR3 length: 16; V gene: TRBV7-9; CDR3 DNA: TGTGCCAGCAGCTCGACTAGCGGGAGTGGCACAGATACGCAGTATTTT; CDR3 protein: CASSSTSGSGTDTQYF
D gene: NA; J gene: TRBJ1-5; clone size: NA; CDR3 length: 15; V gene: TRBV19; CDR3 DNA: TGTGCCAGTAGTCGCCCCGGGGGAAGCAATCAGCCCCAGCATTTT; CDR3 protein: CASSRPGGSNQPQHF
D gene: NA; J gene: TRBJ2-1; clone size: NA; CDR3 length: 16; V gene: TRBV7-9; CDR3 DNA: TGTGCCAGCAGCCTTTTTGAGTTGCGGGCACACAATGAGCAGTTCTTC; CDR3 protein: CASSLFELRAHNEQFF
D gene: TRBD1; J gene: TRBJ1-2; clone size: many; CDR3 length: 13; V gene: TRBV2; CDR3 DNA: TGTGCCACTCGGACAGGGACAACCTATGGCTACACCTTC; CDR3 protein: CATRTGTTYGYTF
D gene: NA; J gene: TRBJ2-2; clone size: NA; CDR3 length: 14; V gene: TRBV19; CDR3 DNA: TGTGCCAGTACCGCACCAGAGAACACCGGGGAGCTGTTTTTT; CDR3 protein: CASTAPENTGELFF
D gene: NA; J gene: TRBJ1-4; clone size: many; CDR3 length: 12; V gene: TRBV11-3; CDR3 DNA: TGTGCCAGCAGCTTAGAAGGTGAAAAACTGTTTTTT; CDR3 protein: CASSLEGEKLFF
D gene: TRBD2; J gene: TRBJ2-3; clone size: NA; CDR3 length: 16; V gene: TRBV7-8; CDR3 DNA: TGTGCCAGCAGCTTAGTACCTAGCGGAAAAGGGGATACGCAGTATTTT; CDR3 protein: CASSLVPSGKGDTQYF
D gene: NA; J gene: TRBJ2-7; clone size: few; CDR3 length: 11; V gene: TRBV5-4; CDR3 DNA: TGTGCCAGCAGCTCCTTAAGCGAGCAGTACTTC; CDR3 protein: CASSSLSEQYF
D gene: NA; J gene: TRBJ2-1; clone size: many; CDR3 length: 13; V gene: TRBV5-1; CDR3 DNA: TGCGCCAGCAGCTTCGGTGAAGGCGATGAGCAGTTCTTC; CDR3 protein: CASSFGEGDEQFF
D gene: NA; J gene: TRBJ1-1; clone size: many; CDR3 length: 17; V gene: TRBV11-2; CDR3 DNA: TGTGCCAGCAGCTTAAATCGCGGGCGCGGGGTACCCCATGAAGCTTTCTTT; CDR3 protein: CASSLNRGRGVPHEAFF
D gene: TRBD1; J gene: TRBJ1-2; clone size: NA; CDR3 length: 13; V gene: TRBV28; CDR3 DNA: TGTGCCAGCAGTAAAACAGGGGGCTATGGCTACACCTTC; CDR3 protein: CASSKTGGYGYTF
D gene: TRBD2; J gene: TRBJ2-3; clone size: many; CDR3 length: 18; V gene: TRBV27; CDR3 DNA: TGTGCCAGCAGTTCGACTAGCGGGAGTTTACGTAACACAGATACGCAGTATTTT; CDR3 protein: CASSSTSGSLRNTDTQYF
D gene: NA; J gene: TRBJ1-6; clone size: few; CDR3 length: 15; V gene: TRBV6-1; CDR3 DNA: TGTGCCAGCACCCCAAGGGAGGGGGTAAATTCACCCCTCCACTTT; CDR3 protein: CASTPREGVNSPLHF
D gene: NA; J gene: TRBJ1-4; clone size: NA; CDR3 length: 15; V gene: TRBV7-8; CDR3 DNA: TGTGCCAGCAGCTTAGGGATGACAACTAATGAAAAACTGTTTTTT; CDR3 protein: CASSLGMTTNEKLFF
D gene: NA; J gene: TRBJ2-2; clone size: many; CDR3 length: 12; V gene: TRBV12-3/TRBV12-4; CDR3 DNA: TGTGCCAGCAGTTTGCGGAACGGGGAGCTGTTTTTT; CDR3 protein: CASSLRNGELFF
D gene: NA; J gene: TRBJ2-3; clone size: many; CDR3 length: 13; V gene: TRBV2; CDR3 DNA: TGTGCCAGCAGGGTTGGAACTTCAGATACGCAGTATTTT; CDR3 protein: CASRVGTSDTQYF